What follows are 29 T cell receptor beta chains derived from one specimen sequenced in a study of cytomegalovirus exposure and HLA in healthy donors. The PCR made use of 60 Vbeta and 13 Jbeta primers. The method was immunoSEQ multiplex PCR; TCRdb's version includes in-frame clones alone and lacks a portion of them. The sample has more than 90,000 clones, 65% to 75% seen once. Material: PBMCs. The source of these receptors is a woman aged 45-60 years in good health and CMV-seropositive.

The CDR3 DNA reads as TGTGCCAGTAGAGAACAGGGTGTAGGTGGCTACACCTTC. This sequence encodes CASREQGVGGYTF. The V call is TRBV19, the J call TRBJ1-2; the D gene is possibly TRBD1 (6 bases). V lost 6 bases, J lost 7 bases, and 15 bases lay in between. The V gene's germline CDR1 is LNHDA and CDR2 SQIVND (reference sequence). The CDR3 loop spans 13 amino acids.

The chain couples TRBV12-5 to TRBJ2-7; TRBD1 matches 9 bases. The CDR3 has 16 amino acids. The junction had 4 bases not matched to a gene; V was cut back by 1 base and J by 0 bases. Looked up from germline, CDR1 is LGHNT and CDR2 is FRNRAP. The CDR3 DNA sequence: TGTGCTAGTGGTTTGGCTGGGACAGGGAGCTCCTACGAGCAGTACTTC. Translating gives CASGLAGTGSSYEQYF.

The V gene is TRBV19, the J gene TRBJ1-2; D call uncertain. Germline-derived CDR1 and CDR2 are LNHDA and SQIVND (reference sequence). V lost 4 bases and J 6 bases, leaving 12 bases between the germline ends. This CDR3 region has 13 residues. CDR3 DNA: TGTGCCAGTAGTACGACTAACAGAAATGGCTACACCTTC. It is translated as CASSTTNRNGYTF.

This clone has a single count. The CDR3 sequence: CASRMAGWDSYEQYF. The CDR3 region has the DNA TGTGCCAGCAGAATGGCAGGGTGGGACTCCTACGAGCAGTACTTC. This sequence joins TRBV5-5 and TRBJ2-7, with a possible D match to TRBD1 (5 bases). Deletions cut 5 bases from V and 0 bases from J, with 15 bases between. CDR3 size: 15 residues. The germline V gene encodes CDR1 SGHKS and CDR2 YYEKEE (reference sequence).

This chain connects TRBV28 to TRBJ1-1; weak D call: TRBD1 (5 bases). V was trimmed by 6 bases and J by 3 bases, leaving 23 bases between them. This CDR3 comprises 17 residues. Per the germline V gene, CDR1 is MDHEN and CDR2 is SYDVKM. For the CDR3, the DNA is TGTGCCAGCAGCTTCCTATCCGATCTGGGAGGGGACACTGAAGCTTTCTTT. Residues: CASSFLSDLGGDTEAFF.

With respect to this clone: A junction end diverges from the germline sequence, so it may reflect a read error. The chain couples TRBV7-2 to TRBJ2-5; weak D call: TRBD2 (5 bases). This CDR3 is 14 amino acids long. In germline, CDR1 is SGHTA, CDR2 FQGNSA. The CDR3 DNA is TGTGCCAGCAGCTTAGAGGGCGGGCAAGGGACCCAGTACTTC. Its translation: CASSLEGGQGTQYF.

This clone has only one observation. CDR3 protein: CASSQGLAGGGTQYF. The DNA of the CDR3 is TGTGCCAGCAGTCAAGGACTAGCGGGAGGCGGTACGCAGTATTTT. V and J are TRBV7-9 and TRBJ2-3; 14 bases fit TRBD2. This CDR3 is 15 amino acids long. V was pared by 6 bases and J by 8 bases, with 7 bases of the junction left unmatched. Germline V CDR1 and CDR2: SEHNR, FQNEAQ (reference sequence).

This clone appeared once. The CDR3 DNA reads TGTGCCATCAGTGAGAGACAGATTTCGAACGTCTACACCTTC. Protein sequence: CAISERQISNVYTF. The rearrangement uses TRBV10-3 and TRBJ1-2; weak D call: TRBD1 (5 bases). Trimming removed 2 bases at V and 10 bases at J, with 17 bases between. The length of the CDR3 is 14 residues. Germline lookup yields CDR1 ENHRY and CDR2 SYGVKD.

The chain uses TRBV11-2 and TRBJ1-1; the match to TRBD1 covers 8 bases. The CDR3 is 15 amino acids. CDR1 is SGHAT, CDR2 FQNNGV, per germline. The V segment lost 5 bases and the J segment 1 base; nucleotides outside the gene matches: 6. CDR3 protein: CASSRDRGPNTEAFF. CDR3 nucleotides: TGTGCCAGCAGCCGCGACAGGGGACCGAACACTGAAGCTTTCTTT. Based on the CDR3 plus reference TRBV11-2 and TRBJ1-1, the full variable domain is EAGVAQSPRYKIIEKRQSVAFWCNPISGHATLYWYQQILGQGPKLLIQFQNNGVVDDSQLPKDRFSAERLKGVDSTLKIQPAKLEDSAVYLCASSRDRGPNTEAFFGQGTRLTVV.

This clone has a handful of counts. This chain links TRBV10-2 with TRBJ2-7; D may be TRBD2 (5 bases). CDR1 and CDR2 from the germline V gene are WSHSY and SAAADI. The CDR3 consists of 13 residues. Trimming took off 0 bases at V and 6 bases at J, with 9 bases between the two ends. CDR3 loop: CASSESGGVEQYF. Here the CDR3 DNA reads TGCGCCAGCAGTGAGTCTGGAGGAGTCGAGCAGTACTTC.

The chain employs TRBV5-4 and TRBJ2-1, with D perhaps TRBD2 (6 bases). The germline V gene has CDR1 SGHNT and CDR2 YYREEE (reference sequence). V shed 4 bases and J shed 5 bases, with 10 bases lying between them. The CDR3 totals 13 residues. The DNA for the CDR3 is TGTGCCAGCAGCCGGGACTTTGACAATGAGCAGTTCTTC. Protein sequence: CASSRDFDNEQFF. Combining the CDR3 with reference TRBV5-4 and TRBJ2-1 gives the whole variable domain ETGVTQSPTHLIKTRGQQVTLRCSSQSGHNTVSWYQQALGQGPQFIFQYYREEENGRGNFPPRFSGLQFPNYSSELNVNALELDDSALYLCASSRDFDNEQFFGPGTRLTVL.

The chain links TRBV6-5 to TRBJ2-6, with a tentative D call TRBD2 (6 bases). Trimming pared 6 bases from V and 4 bases from J, leaving 13 bases between. The CDR3 has 15 residues. In germline, CDR1 is MNHEY, CDR2 SVGAGI. The chain's CDR3 is CASSPEGTGANVLTF. CDR3 in DNA: TGTGCCAGCAGCCCGGAGGGGACCGGGGCCAACGTCCTGACTTTC.

The V and J genes are TRBV7-2 and TRBJ1-5; D is possibly TRBD1 (5 bases). V was clipped by 5 bases and J by 4 bases, with 9 bases between them. This CDR3 comprises 13 residues. Looked up from germline, CDR1 is SGHTA and CDR2 is FQGNSA. The CDR3 loop is CASSPTVNQPQHF. CDR3 bases: TGTGCCAGCAGCCCGACAGTAAATCAGCCCCAGCATTTT.

The table lists this clone with a few counts. This chain joins TRBV2 and TRBJ1-1; the match to TRBD1 covers 9 bases. This CDR3 has 16 amino acids. Per the germline V gene, CDR1 is SNHLY and CDR2 is FYNNEI. V dropped 4 bases and J dropped 11; count of bases not matched to a gene: 17. The CDR3 region is CASSAFSGTGISYAFF. The CDR3 DNA reads TGTGCCAGCAGTGCTTTTTCGGGGACAGGGATCTCGTATGCTTTCTTT.

The CDR3 region has the DNA TGCGCCAGCAGCTTGTCCGGGACTAGCGGGGTTTACGAGCAGTACTTC. Translating gives CASSLSGTSGVYEQYF. This chain uses TRBV5-1 with TRBJ2-7; 13 bases match TRBD2. The CDR3 has 16 amino acids. The trim removed 1 base at V and 4 bases at J, leaving 5 bases unmatched. Germline CDR1 is SGHRS and CDR2 is YFSETQ.

The chain combines TRBV28 with TRBJ2-7; D perhaps matches TRBD1 (5 bases). This CDR3 spans 17 amino acids. Trimming cost V 4 bases and J 2 bases, with 21 bases left between them. Per the germline V gene, CDR1 is MDHEN and CDR2 is SYDVKM. The CDR3 spells CASSSPLGTGVPYEQYF. The CDR3 bases are TGTGCCAGCAGTTCCCCCCTCGGAACAGGTGTCCCCTACGAGCAGTACTTC.

This chain links TRBV2 with TRBJ2-3; 8 positions match TRBD2. Trimming removed 3 bases from V and 11 bases from J; junction bases left unmatched: 13. The germline CDR1 and CDR2 sequences are SNHLY and FYNNEI. The length of the CDR3 is 15 residues. CDR3 in amino acids: CASSESTSGTHRQYF. The CDR3 nucleotides are TGTGCCAGCAGTGAGTCTACTAGCGGAACACACCGGCAGTATTTT. The full variable domain, with the rest looked up from reference TRBV2 and TRBJ2-3, is EPEVTQTPSHQVTQMGQEVILRCVPISNHLYFYWYRQILGQKVEFLVSFYNNEISEKSEIFDDQFSVERPDGSNFTLKIRSTKLEDSAMYFCASSESTSGTHRQYFGPGTRLTVL.

The CDR3 reads CASSQSGTSGETQYF. CDR3 bases: TGCGCCAGCAGCCAGTCCGGGACTAGCGGGGAGACCCAGTACTTC. The chain has TRBV4-1 and TRBJ2-5; 12 positions agree with TRBD2. CDR1 MGHRA and CDR2 YSYEKL come from the germline V gene. With V trimmed by 3 bases and J by 5 bases, 4 bases remained unmatched. The CDR3 has 15 residues.

The rearrangement joins TRBV6-4 to TRBJ2-1; tentatively, D is TRBD2 (5 bases). V lost 4 bases and J 3 bases, leaving 10 bases between the germline ends. This CDR3 has 14 residues. Per germline, CDR1 MRHNA and CDR2 SNTAGT. The CDR3 DNA reads TGTGCCAGCAGTGTTGAGGGTTACTACAATGAGCAGTTCTTC. Encoded protein: CASSVEGYYNEQFF.

The rearrangement joins TRBV30 to TRBJ2-5; 8 positions agree with TRBD2. CDR1 and CDR2 from the germline V gene are GTSNPN and SVGIG (reference sequence). This CDR3 is 15 amino acids long. Trimming cost V 4 bases and J 4 bases; bases outside gene matches: 11. CDR3 residues: CAWNYREGRGETQYF. CDR3 DNA: TGTGCCTGGAATTATCGGGAGGGCCGCGGAGAGACCCAGTACTTC.

The V and J genes are TRBV14 and TRBJ1-1; 8 nucleotides agree with TRBD1. The CDR3 spans 16 residues. Germline CDR1 and CDR2: SGHDN and FVKESK. The ends lost 0 bases at V and 5 bases at J; junction bases unmatched: 8. This chain's CDR3 is CASSQDPGRGPTEAFF. The CDR3 DNA reads as TGTGCCAGCAGCCAAGATCCGGGCAGGGGGCCGACTGAAGCTTTCTTT. The whole variable domain, filled in from reference TRBV14 and TRBJ1-1, reads EAGVTQFPSHSVIEKGQTVTLRCDPISGHDNLYWYRRVMGKEIKFLLHFVKESKQDESGMPNNRFLAERTGGTYSTLKVQPAELEDSGVYFCASSQDPGRGPTEAFFGQGTRLTVV.

This clone has a handful of counts. The chain links TRBV4-1 to TRBJ1-4, with D possibly TRBD1 on 5 matching bases. Germline CDR1 is MGHRA and CDR2 is YSYEKL. V dropped 5 bases and J dropped 0 bases, with 19 bases sitting between them. The CDR3 covers 18 residues. The CDR3, as DNA: TGCGCCAGCAGCAACCGACAGATACACCAATCAACTAATGAAAAACTGTTTTTT. The encoded protein is CASSNRQIHQSTNEKLFF.

This chain connects TRBV7-2 to TRBJ2-2; D is possibly TRBD1 (5 bases). V lost 5 bases and J 7 bases, leaving 17 bases between the germline ends. Germline CDR1 SGHTA, CDR2 FQGNSA. This CDR3 spans 15 amino acids. The CDR3, as DNA: TGTGCCAGCAGCGGATCGGCAGGGAATGACGGGGAGCTGTTTTTT. Its protein is CASSGSAGNDGELFF.

This sequence joins TRBV9 and TRBJ1-2, with a weak D call TRBD1 (5 bases). The CDR3 consists of 12 residues. In germline, CDR1 is SGDLS, CDR2 YYNGEE. V was pared by 4 bases and J by 3 bases, with 7 bases between. The CDR3 sequence: CASSTGDYGYTF. The CDR3 DNA reads as TGTGCCAGCAGCACAGGCGACTATGGCTACACCTTC.

The V call is TRBV19, the J call TRBJ1-2, with D possibly matching TRBD1 (5 bases). The germline V and J ends were trimmed by 3 bases and 8 bases, with 16 bases remaining between them. The CDR3 contains 14 residues. Germline V gene data show CDR1 as LNHDA and CDR2 as SQIVND (reference sequence). This CDR3 is CASSIVAQGRGYTF. The DNA of the CDR3 is TGTGCCAGTAGTATCGTTGCTCAGGGAAGAGGCTACACCTTC.

This chain links TRBV7-2 with TRBJ2-5; TRBD2 agrees at 14 bases. With V trimmed by 5 bases and J by 1 base, 9 bases remained unmatched. The CDR3 spans 18 residues. Germline lookup yields CDR1 SGHTA and CDR2 FQGNSA. The CDR3 nucleotides are TGTGCCAGCAGCCTATTAGGGGGACTAGCGGGGGCCCAAGAGACCCAGTACTTC. Translation gives CASSLLGGLAGAQETQYF.

This rearrangement joins TRBV7-2 to TRBJ1-1, with 10 bases identical to TRBD1. In germline, CDR1 is SGHTA, CDR2 FQGNSA. V lost 5 bases and J lost 3; bases outside the gene matches: 6. This CDR3 spans 15 amino acids. The CDR3 sequence: CASSTGTGDYTEAFF. DNA for the CDR3: TGTGCCAGCAGCACCGGGACAGGGGATTACACTGAAGCTTTCTTT.

This chain connects TRBV6-6 to TRBJ1-3; D uncertain. The germline CDR1 and CDR2 sequences are MNHNY and SVGAGI (reference sequence). This CDR3 comprises 16 residues. V was shortened by 0 bases and J by 0 bases, with 9 bases between the two germline ends. Here the CDR3 reads CASSYSAVPSGNTIYF. The CDR3 DNA reads as TGTGCCAGCAGTTACTCGGCGGTTCCCTCTGGAAACACCATATATTTT.

The chain has TRBV19 and TRBJ2-7; D might be TRBD2 (5 bases). From germline, CDR1 is LNHDA and CDR2 SQIVND (reference sequence). V lost 6 bases and J lost 7, with 10 bases in between. The CDR3 sequence is 11 residues long. CDR3 amino acids: CASRGLWEQYF. In nucleotides, the CDR3 is TGTGCCAGTAGAGGACTCTGGGAGCAGTACTTC.